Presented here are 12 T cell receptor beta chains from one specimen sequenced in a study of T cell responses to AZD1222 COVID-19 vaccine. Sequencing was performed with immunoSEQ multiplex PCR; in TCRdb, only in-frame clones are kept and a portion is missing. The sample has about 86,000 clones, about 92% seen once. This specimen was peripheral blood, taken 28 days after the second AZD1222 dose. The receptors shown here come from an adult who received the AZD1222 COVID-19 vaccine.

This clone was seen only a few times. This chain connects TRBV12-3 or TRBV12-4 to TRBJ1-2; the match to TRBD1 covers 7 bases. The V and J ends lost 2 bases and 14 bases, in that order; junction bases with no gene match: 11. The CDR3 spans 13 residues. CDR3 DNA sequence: TGTGCCAGCAGTTTAATACAGGGGAAGGCTGGAACCTTC. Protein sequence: CASSLIQGKAGTF.

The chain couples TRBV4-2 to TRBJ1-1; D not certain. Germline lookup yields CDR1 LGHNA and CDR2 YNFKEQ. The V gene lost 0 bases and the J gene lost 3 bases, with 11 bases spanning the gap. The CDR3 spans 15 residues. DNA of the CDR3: TGTGCCAGCAGCCAAGATTGGGGAGGCGACACTGAAGCTTTCTTT. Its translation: CASSQDWGGDTEAFF.

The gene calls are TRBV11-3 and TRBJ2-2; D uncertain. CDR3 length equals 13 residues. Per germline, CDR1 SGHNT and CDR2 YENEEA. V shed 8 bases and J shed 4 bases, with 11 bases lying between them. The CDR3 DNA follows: TGTGCCAGCTACTCTTCGAGCACCGGGGAGCTGTTTTTT. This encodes CASYSSSTGELFF.

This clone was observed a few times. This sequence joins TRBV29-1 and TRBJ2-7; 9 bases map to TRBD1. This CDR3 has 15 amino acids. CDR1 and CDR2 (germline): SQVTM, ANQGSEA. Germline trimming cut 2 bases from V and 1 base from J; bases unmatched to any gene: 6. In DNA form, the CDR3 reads TGCAGCGTTGAACTCCCGGGACAGGGATCCTACGAGCAGTACTTC. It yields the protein CSVELPGQGSYEQYF.

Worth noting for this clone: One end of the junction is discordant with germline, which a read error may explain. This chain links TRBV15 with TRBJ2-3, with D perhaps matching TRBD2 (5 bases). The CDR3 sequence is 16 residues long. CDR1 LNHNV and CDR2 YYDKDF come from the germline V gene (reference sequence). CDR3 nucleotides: TGTGCCACCAGCAGATGGCGAGGTTCTAGCACATATACGCAGTATTTT. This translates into CATSRWRGSSTYTQYF.

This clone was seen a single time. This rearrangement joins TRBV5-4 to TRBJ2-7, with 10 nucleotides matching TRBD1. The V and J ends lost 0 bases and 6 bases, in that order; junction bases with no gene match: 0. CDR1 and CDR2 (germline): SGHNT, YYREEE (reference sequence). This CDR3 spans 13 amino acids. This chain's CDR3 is CASSLGTGGEQYV. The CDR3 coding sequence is TGTGCCAGCAGCTTGGGGACAGGGGGCGAGCAGTACGTC.

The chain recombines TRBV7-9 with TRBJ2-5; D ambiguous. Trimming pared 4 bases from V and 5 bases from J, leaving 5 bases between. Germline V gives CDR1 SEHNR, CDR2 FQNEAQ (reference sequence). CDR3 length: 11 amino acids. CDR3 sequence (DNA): TGTGCCAGCAGCTACGCGGAGACCCAGTACTTC. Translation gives CASSYAETQYF.

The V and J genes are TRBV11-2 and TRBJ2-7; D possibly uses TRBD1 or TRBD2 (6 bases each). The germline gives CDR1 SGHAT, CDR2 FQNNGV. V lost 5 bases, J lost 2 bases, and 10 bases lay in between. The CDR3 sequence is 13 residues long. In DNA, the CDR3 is TGTGCCAGCAGCCCGGGGGACACCTACGAGCAGTACTTC. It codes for CASSPGDTYEQYF.

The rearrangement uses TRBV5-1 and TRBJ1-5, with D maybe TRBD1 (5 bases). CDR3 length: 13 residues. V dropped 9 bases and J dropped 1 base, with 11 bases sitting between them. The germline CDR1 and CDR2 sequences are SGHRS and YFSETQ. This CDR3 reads CATGGDSNQPQHF. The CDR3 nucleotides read TGCGCCACCGGTGGGGACAGCAATCAGCCCCAGCATTTT.

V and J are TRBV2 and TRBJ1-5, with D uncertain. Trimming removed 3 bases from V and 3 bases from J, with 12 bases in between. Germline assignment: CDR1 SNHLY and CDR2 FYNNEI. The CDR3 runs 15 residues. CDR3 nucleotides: TGTGCCAGCAGTGACTGGAAAGCCCACAATCAGCCCCAGCATTTT. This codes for CASSDWKAHNQPQHF.

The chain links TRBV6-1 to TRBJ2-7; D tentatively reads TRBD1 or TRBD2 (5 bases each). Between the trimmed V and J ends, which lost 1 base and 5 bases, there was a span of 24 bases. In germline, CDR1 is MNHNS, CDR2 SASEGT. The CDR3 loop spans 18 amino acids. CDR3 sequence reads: CASSEGGFRGLWGDEQYV. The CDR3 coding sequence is TGTGCCAGCAGTGAAGGGGGGTTCCGGGGCCTCTGGGGCGACGAGCAGTACGTC.

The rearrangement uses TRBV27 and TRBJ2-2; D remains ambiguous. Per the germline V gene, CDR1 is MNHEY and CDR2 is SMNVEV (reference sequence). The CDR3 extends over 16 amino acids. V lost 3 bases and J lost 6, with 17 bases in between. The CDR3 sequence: CASSFLFRARAGELFF. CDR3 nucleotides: TGTGCCAGCAGTTTCCTTTTTCGAGCTAGGGCCGGGGAGCTGTTTTTT.